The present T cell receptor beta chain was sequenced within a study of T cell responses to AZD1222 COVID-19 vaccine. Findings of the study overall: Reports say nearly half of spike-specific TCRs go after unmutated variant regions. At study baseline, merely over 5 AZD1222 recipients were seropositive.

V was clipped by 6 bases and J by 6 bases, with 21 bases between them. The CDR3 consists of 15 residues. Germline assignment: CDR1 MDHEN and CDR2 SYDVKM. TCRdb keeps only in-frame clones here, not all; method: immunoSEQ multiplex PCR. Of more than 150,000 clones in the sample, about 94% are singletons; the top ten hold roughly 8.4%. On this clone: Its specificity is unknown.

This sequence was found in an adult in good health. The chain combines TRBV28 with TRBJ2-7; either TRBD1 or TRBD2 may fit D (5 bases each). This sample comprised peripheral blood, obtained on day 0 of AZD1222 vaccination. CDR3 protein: CASRPWGSRAGEQYF. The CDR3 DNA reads TGTGCCAGCAGACCTTGGGGGAGCAGGGCCGGCGAGCAGTACTTC.